These 8 T cell receptor beta chains originate from one sample sequenced in a study of T cell repertoires in cytomegalovirus infection. TCRdb called the reads again in MiXCR, with one record for every CDR3 protein. The sample holds about 740,000 distinct CDR3 sequences, less than 40% seen once. Sequenced: PBMCs. The receptors come from a human donor in good health (CMV status not recorded). Some clones in this sample may be carry-over from other donors' samples.

This clonotype was picked up a small number of times. The chain recombines TRBV7-6 with TRBJ2-7, with TRBD2 as a possible D gene (6 bases). Germline V lookup: CDR1 SGHVS, CDR2 FNYEAQ. V was trimmed by 1 base and J by 4 bases, leaving 14 bases between them. The CDR3 contains 15 residues. The CDR3 loop is CASSLGDSPVYEQYF. The CDR3 nucleotides read TGTGCCAGCAGCTTAGGGGACTCCCCTGTTTACGAGCAGTACTTC. The complete variable domain, with remaining parts taken from reference TRBV7-6 and TRBJ2-7, reads GAGVSQSPRYKVTKRGQDVALRCDPISGHVSLYWYRQALGQGPEFLTYFNYEAQQDKSGLPNDRFSAERPEGSISTLTIQRTEQRDSAMYRCASSLGDSPVYEQYFGPGTRLTVT.

The rearrangement uses TRBV6-5 and TRBJ1-1; no clear D gene. Germline V gene sequence: CDR1 MNHEY, CDR2 SVGAGI. The length of the CDR3 is 14 residues. The V end was cut by 0 bases, the J end by 2 bases, with 7 bases between. CDR3 nucleotide sequence: TGTGCCAGCAGTTACTCGTATAGTAACACTGAAGCTTTCTTT. This gives the protein CASSYSYSNTEAFF.

CDR3 region: CANSDGLTNYGYTF. In DNA form, the CDR3 reads TGTGCCAACTCCGACGGTCTAACTAACTATGGCTACACCTTC. The V gene is TRBV6-1, the J gene TRBJ1-2; unclear D gene. In germline, CDR1 is MNHNS, CDR2 SASEGT. Trimming cost V 10 bases and J 0 bases, with 15 bases left between them. The CDR3 has 14 residues.

The V gene is TRBV19, the J gene TRBJ2-2; unclear D gene. Germline loops: CDR1 LNHDA, CDR2 SQIVND (reference sequence). Deletions cut 9 bases from V and 7 bases from J, with 12 bases between. The CDR3 has 12 amino acids. This chain's CDR3 is CASDWGSGELFF. Written as DNA, the CDR3 is TGTGCCAGCGACTGGGGTAGCGGGGAGCTGTTTTTT.

The chain combines TRBV7-9 with TRBJ2-7; TRBD1 matches at 7 bases. The CDR3 spans 17 residues. V trimming: 5 bases; J trimming: 0 bases; junction bases outside the gene matches: 13. Germline-derived CDR1 and CDR2 are SEHNR and FQNEAQ (reference sequence). The CDR3 DNA reads TGTGCCAGCAGCCGTGAACGGGGACAGTACCTCTCCTACGAGCAGTACTTC. Its translation: CASSRERGQYLSYEQYF.

This clonotype was observed many times. This chain connects TRBV7-9 to TRBJ2-4; D may be TRBD2 (5 bases). There are 17 residues in the CDR3. In germline, CDR1 is SEHNR, CDR2 FQNEAQ (reference sequence). V gave up 4 bases and J gave up 6 bases, with 22 bases separating them. The CDR3 nucleotides are TGTGCCAGCAGCTCGATCGTAGACGGAGGCCGGGGAAACATTCAGTACTTC. It encodes CASSSIVDGGRGNIQYF.

In its sample, this clonotype was seen a few times. The chain recombines TRBV18 with TRBJ2-2, with D hard to call. The ends were cut back, 0 bases at V and 7 bases at J, with 21 bases in the middle. The CDR3 spans 18 residues. CDR1 is KGHSH, CDR2 LQKENI, per germline. CDR3 protein: CASSPPLLSDNFHGELFF. For the CDR3, the DNA is TGTGCCAGCTCACCACCCTTGTTATCAGACAATTTCCACGGGGAGCTGTTTTTT.

This chain links TRBV7-2 with TRBJ1-1; perhaps TRBD1 as D (6 bases). The V end was cut by 7 bases, the J end by 3 bases, with 18 bases between. The germline V gene encodes CDR1 SGHTA and CDR2 FQGNSA. There are 15 residues in the CDR3. CDR3 nucleotide sequence: TGTGCCAGCACCGAACGAGGGGGGAGGGACACTGAAGCTTTCTTT. It translates to CASTERGGRDTEAFF.